A single sample is the source of the 8 T cell receptor beta chains below, sequenced in a study of vaccination and CD4 T cells after COVID-19. Oncomine TCR Beta short-read sequencing was applied to DNA from cultured CD4+ T cells. From the PCR reads, TCRdb called clonotypes with MiXCR, one entry per CDR3 protein. The sample consists of some 5,400 distinct CDR3 sequences, more than 35% of them appearing once. Their specific antigens are unknown. Treatment of the sample: roughly 10-day PBMC culture with coronavirus spike peptide pools or control peptides (ViraFEST assay). The sample was CD4+ T cells from blood, cultured in vitro. The receptors derive from a human donor who had recovered from COVID-19.

The rearrangement joins TRBV6-5 to TRBJ1-1; D might be TRBD1 (6 bases). The V and J ends lost 6 bases and 3 bases respectively, with 14 bases between them. The CDR3 consists of 14 residues. Per the germline V gene, CDR1 is MNHEY and CDR2 is SVGAGI. CDR3 residues: CASSYQGIDTEAFF. In nucleotides, the CDR3 is TGTGCCAGCAGCTACCAGGGGATTGACACTGAAGCTTTCTTT.

The chain employs TRBV10-3 and TRBJ2-2, with D perhaps matching TRBD1 (6 bases). Trimming took 3 bases from V and 5 from J, leaving 16 bases between them. Germline lookup yields CDR1 ENHRY and CDR2 SYGVKD. The CDR3 has 16 residues. In nucleotides, the CDR3 is TGTGCCATCAGTGAATTACAGGGTAGTGGGACCGGGGAGCTGTTTTTT. Translation: CAISELQGSGTGELFF.

This chain connects TRBV10-3 to TRBJ1-2, with unresolved D. Looked up from germline, CDR1 is ENHRY and CDR2 is SYGVKD. The CDR3 is 13 amino acids. V shed 5 bases and J shed 0 bases, with 7 bases lying between them. The CDR3 loop reads CAISNSSNYGYTF. CDR3 nucleotides: TGTGCCATCAGTAACAGTTCTAACTATGGCTACACCTTC.

This clonotype was found a few times. The rearrangement links TRBV25-1 to TRBJ2-3; 8 nucleotides line up with TRBD2. The V and J ends lost 3 bases and 2 bases, in that order; junction bases with no gene match: 7. CDR3 length equals 16 residues. Germline V lookup: CDR1 MGHDK, CDR2 SYGVNS. CDR3 coding DNA: TGTGCCAGCAGTGAGAAGCGGGGGTCCGACACAGATACGCAGTATTTT. Amino acids: CASSEKRGSDTDTQYF.

Worth noting for this clonotype: No conserved phenylalanine or tryptophan ends this CDR3, so it is likely a read error. The V and J genes are TRBV7-2 and TRBJ2-7, with no clear D. CDR3 length: 12 residues. The V gene's germline CDR1 is SGHTA and CDR2 FQGNSA. Trimming took 5 bases from V and 0 from J, leaving 5 bases between them. The CDR3 DNA is TGTGCCAGCAGCCCTAGCTCCTACGAGCAGTACTAC. Encoded protein: CASSPSSYEQYY.

This clonotype is labeled medium-sized. The rearrangement uses TRBV20-1 and TRBJ2-1; D is possibly TRBD2 (6 bases). The CDR3 has 14 residues. V lost 5 bases and J lost 5, with 16 bases in between. Germline CDR1 reads DFQATT; CDR2 reads SNEGSKA (reference sequence). The CDR3 DNA reads TGCAGTGCTGATAGCGGATTTCAAAACAATGAGCAGTTCTTC. Its translation is CSADSGFQNNEQFF.

This sequence joins TRBV27 and TRBJ2-2; D unresolved. Germline assignment: CDR1 MNHEY and CDR2 SMNVEV (reference sequence). This CDR3 region has 14 residues. Trimming stripped 6 bases from V and 7 bases from J, with 15 bases between. The CDR3 DNA is TGTGCCAGCAGCCGGAAAACGAATAGCGGGGAGCTGTTTTTT. Residues: CASSRKTNSGELFF.

The rearrangement uses TRBV30 and TRBJ1-2, with D perhaps TRBD1 (6 bases). Germline V gives CDR1 GTSNPN, CDR2 SVGIG (reference sequence). The CDR3 contains 15 residues. V lost 2 bases and J lost 7, with 20 bases in between. CDR3 sequence: CAWSTLRGLRSGYTF. CDR3 bases: TGTGCCTGGAGTACCCTTAGGGGGTTAAGGAGTGGCTACACCTTC. The variable domain in full, completed from reference TRBV30 and TRBJ1-2, reads SQTIHQWPATLVQPVGSPLSLECTVEGTSNPNLYWYRQAAGRGLQLLFYSVGIGQISSEVPQNLSASRPQDRQFILSSKKLLLSDSGFYLCAWSTLRGLRSGYTFGSGTRLTVV.